This TCR beta chain is from a study of spatial heterogeneity in lung cancer. Looking at the study overall: Sequence detection consistently recorded a greater number of beta-chain than alpha-chain sequences. Study results and caveats: Compared with follow-up, resection was when ubiquitous expanded tumor TCRs appeared in blood more.

The CDR3 length is 13 residues. Trimming removed 0 bases at V and 6 bases at J, with 9 bases between. Germline loops: CDR1 SQVTM, CDR2 ANQGSEA. Described time point: sample taken at primary tumor resection. Samples were donated by 72 untreated early-stage non-small cell lung cancer patients. The sequenced material consisted of unsorted whole RNA from tumor, nontumor lung or frozen PBMC. This clonotype has ten or more counts. The antigen is undetermined. TCRdb re-analysed the 5' RACE reads in MiXCR, keeping a single row per CDR3 protein. The sample shows more than 60,000 distinct CDR3 sequences, 7% to 9% of them seen only once.

Sequencing used PBMCs, obtained at surgery. This clonotype was obtained from a male donor with early-stage non-small cell lung cancer. The chain recombines TRBV29-1 with TRBJ1-5, with D hard to call. The CDR3 sequence is CSVEEGPGQPQHF. The CDR3 coding sequence is TGCAGCGTTGAAGAAGGTCCGGGTCAGCCCCAGCATTTT.